A selection of T cell receptor beta chains follows, all from one sample in a study of shared clonotypes between healthy human individuals. Here immunoSEQ multiplex PCR was the method, and the copy in TCRdb shows in-frame clones only, minus some. The sample holds approximately 1.5 million clones, approximately 98% seen once. Sequencing was performed on naive CD4+ T cells sorted from blood. All receptors come from a man aged 25 to 45 in good health. CDR3s include the opening cysteine and the closing phenylalanine or tryptophan. A D gene is named only where the DNA matches it firmly.

j_call d_call v_call cdr3_length cdr3_aa cdr3_nt
TRBJ1-4 - TRBV27 14 CASKSSLRDEKLFF TGTGCCAGCAAGAGCTCATTGAGAGATGAAAAACTGTTTTTT
TRBJ2-7 - TRBV29-1 12 CSARDISYEQYF TGCAGCGCCCGGGACATCTCCTACGAGCAGTACTTC
TRBJ2-1 - TRBV28 12 CASSLLYNEQFF TGTGCCAGCAGCCTACTATACAATGAGCAGTTCTTC
TRBJ1-2 - TRBV28 13 CASSIGTNYGYTF TGTGCCAGCAGTATTGGGACAAACTATGGCTACACCTTC
TRBJ2-7 - TRBV6-6 11 CASRDTGRLYF TGTGCCAGCAGAGATACAGGACGTTTGTACTTC
TRBJ2-3 - TRBV4-3 18 CASSQDGGGGSRTDTQYF TGCGCCAGCAGCCAAGATGGGGGCGGTGGGAGCCGCACAGATACGCAGTATTTT
TRBJ2-5 TRBD2 TRBV28 16 CASSLRLAGHQETQYF TGTGCCAGCAGTTTACGACTAGCGGGTCATCAAGAGACCCAGTACTTC
TRBJ2-3 - TRBV7-3 15 CASSRGQTSTDTQYF TGTGCCAGCAGCCGTGGACAAACTAGCACAGATACGCAGTATTTT
TRBJ2-7 - TRBV28 16 CASSLGGPLSSYEQYF TGTGCCAGCAGTTTAGGGGGACCGTTGAGCTCCTACGAGCAGTACTTC
TRBJ2-7 TRBD2 TRBV14 18 CASSQARSPSGSSYEQYF TGTGCCAGCAGCCAAGCCCGGAGCCCTAGCGGGAGCTCCTACGAGCAGTACTTC
TRBJ2-2 - TRBV7-2 15 CASSPQPGGIGELFF TGTGCCAGCAGCCCCCAACCTGGTGGTATCGGGGAGCTGTTTTTT
TRBJ2-7 - TRBV4-3 15 CASSRQTGSSYEQYF TGCGCCAGCAGCCGTCAAACGGGGAGCTCCTACGAGCAGTACTTC
TRBJ1-3 - TRBV6-1 16 CASSEIRGASGNTIYF TGTGCCAGCAGTGAAATTCGGGGGGCTAGTGGAAACACCATATATTTT
TRBJ2-7 TRBD2 TRBV30 19 CAWSAPKLAGVQFSYEQYF TGTGCCTGGAGTGCCCCCAAACTAGCGGGAGTACAGTTCTCCTACGAGCAGTACTTC
TRBJ2-1 - TRBV28 15 CASSFGGSSYNEQFF TGTGCCAGCAGTTTTGGGGGAAGCTCCTACAATGAGCAGTTCTTC
TRBJ2-5 - TRBV21-1 15 CASIIPGGRRETQYF TGTGCCAGCATCATCCCCGGGGGGCGCCGGGAGACCCAGTACTTC
TRBJ1-5 - TRBV19 17 CASSIARTAYSNQPQHF TGTGCCAGTAGTATAGCTAGGACAGCTTATAGCAATCAGCCCCAGCATTTT